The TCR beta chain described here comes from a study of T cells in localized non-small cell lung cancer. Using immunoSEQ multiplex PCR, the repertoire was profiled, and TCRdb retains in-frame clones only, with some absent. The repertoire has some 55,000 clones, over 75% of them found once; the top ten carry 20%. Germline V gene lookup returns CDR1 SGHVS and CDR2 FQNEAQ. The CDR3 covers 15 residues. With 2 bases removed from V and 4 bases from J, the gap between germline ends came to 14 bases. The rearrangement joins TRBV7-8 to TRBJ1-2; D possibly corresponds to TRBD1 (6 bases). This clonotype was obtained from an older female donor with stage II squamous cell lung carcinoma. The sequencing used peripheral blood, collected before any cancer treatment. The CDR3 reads CASSLRGGTSYGYTF. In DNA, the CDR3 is TGTGCCAGCAGCTTAAGAGGGGGGACTAGCTATGGCTACACCTTC. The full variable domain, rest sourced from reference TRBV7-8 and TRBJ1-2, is GAGVSQSPRYKVAKRGQDVALRCDPISGHVSLFWYQQALGQGPEFLTYFQNEAQLDKSGLPSDRFFAERPEGSVSTLKIQRTQQEDSAVYLCASSLRGGTSYGYTFGSGTRLTVV.